Here is one TCR beta chain with its context. Its antigen is unknown. The CDR3 totals 15 residues. Assay: immunoSEQ multiplex PCR; the TCRdb copy retains only in-frame clones and omits some. The sample records 130,000 to 150,000 clones, about 91% being singletons. This sample is drawn from a study of T cell responses to AZD1222 COVID-19 vaccine. Whole-study findings and limits: Spike as a whole was targeted by vaccine-associated CD4 TCRs, dominant at 160-218 and 743-854. Close to half of spike-specific TCRs reportedly recognize unmutated variant regions. Most donors were white British, females outnumbered males, and clonal diversity was possibly underestimated.

The receptor's source is an adult in good health. The rearrangement joins TRBV12-2 to TRBJ2-5; TRBD2 is taken as the D call from the table, unchecked against the DNA. TRBV12-2 is a known pseudogene. The specimen was peripheral blood, collected on day 0 of AZD1222 vaccination. CDR3 in amino acids: CASRFEGGPQETQYF. The DNA for the CDR3 is TGTGCAAGTCGCTTCGAGGGAGGGCCTCAAGAGACCCAGTACTTC.